This is a list of T cell receptor beta chains from one sample in a study of blood T cell repertoires in COVID-19. Here immunoSEQ multiplex PCR was the method, and the copy in TCRdb shows in-frame clones only, minus some. The profile shows about 220,000 clones, roughly 90% of them singletons. The sequenced sample was PBMCs or T cells enriched from blood (not recorded which). These receptors were collected from a woman in her twenties or thirties who had recovered from COVID-19. CDR3s include the opening cysteine and the closing phenylalanine or tryptophan. D genes are given only for firm matches. The size entry is marked missing in some rows and otherwise reads once, few, many or a size class.

. | . | TRBJ1-2 | TRBV19 | CASIVRSGSSTYGYTF | TGTGCCAGTATTGTCCGATCCGGGTCCTCAACCTATGGCTACACCTTC
TRBD1 | . | TRBJ2-5 | TRBV7-2 | CASSNPPAGGGETQYF | TGTGCCAGCAGTAATCCCCCGGCAGGGGGCGGGGAGACCCAGTACTTC
. | . | TRBJ2-7 | TRBV4-3 | CASSQAEWGGEQYF | TGCGCCAGCAGCCAAGCGGAGTGGGGAGGCGAGCAGTACTTC
. | . | TRBJ1-3 | TRBV5-1 | CASSLDGQGNTIYF | TGCGCCAGCAGCTTGGATGGCCAGGGAAACACCATATATTTT
TRBD1 | . | TRBJ1-2 | TRBV9 | CASSGLDRVVF | TGTGCCAGCAGCGGACTGGACAGGGTGGTATTC
TRBD1 | . | TRBJ2-3 | TRBV6-2/TRBV6-3 | CASSYMDREDTQYF | TGTGCCAGCAGTTACATGGACAGGGAGGATACGCAGTATTTT
TRBD1 | . | TRBJ1-2 | TRBV14 | CASTWGQGYGYTF | TGTGCCAGCACCTGGGGACAGGGTTATGGCTACACCTTC
. | . | TRBJ2-3 | TRBV7-2 | CASSLEARSLIDTQYF | TGTGCCAGCAGCTTAGAGGCTAGGTCTTTGATAGATACGCAGTATTTT
. | . | TRBJ2-5 | TRBV9 | CASSVVSGRRTETQYF | TGTGCCAGCAGCGTAGTTAGCGGACGGAGGACAGAGACCCAGTACTTC
. | . | TRBJ2-3 | TRBV9 | CASSVEGGGTDTQYF | TGTGCCAGCAGCGTAGAGGGCGGGGGCACAGATACGCAGTATTTT
TRBD2 | . | TRBJ2-2 | TRBV4-2 | CASSQDLTSLMRELFF | TGTGCCAGCAGCCAAGATTTGACTAGCCTAATGAGGGAGCTGTTTTTT
TRBD1 | . | TRBJ1-2 | TRBV6-1 | CASSEAPGGGYGYTF | TGTGCCAGCAGTGAAGCGCCAGGGGGTGGCTATGGCTACACCTTC
. | . | TRBJ1-2 | TRBV7-9 | CASSLGSGDGYTF | TGTGCCAGCAGCTTAGGATCGGGGGATGGCTACACCTTC
. | once | TRBJ2-7 | TRBV7-2 | CASSPDRLDTYEQYF | TGTGCCAGCAGCCCAGACAGACTGGATACCTACGAGCAGTACTTC
TRBD1 | . | TRBJ1-5 | TRBV10-3 | CAIATGGPNSNQPQHF | TGTGCCATCGCAACAGGGGGCCCTAATAGCAATCAGCCCCAGCATTTT
TRBD1 | . | TRBJ1-6 | TRBV4-2 | CASSPGQLSNSPLHF | TGTGCCAGCAGCCCGGGACAGCTCTCTAATTCACCCCTCCACTTT
. | . | TRBJ2-2 | TRBV5-4 | CASSQAWVTGELFF | TGTGCCAGCAGCCAAGCGTGGGTAACCGGGGAGCTGTTTTTT
. | . | TRBJ1-2 | TRBV25-1 | CASSEYGQGNYGYTF | TGTGCCAGCAGTGAATATGGTCAGGGGAACTATGGCTACACCTTC
TRBD1 | . | TRBJ1-6 | TRBV6-5 | CASSPTGTGGSPLHF | TGTGCCAGCAGTCCTACCGGGACAGGGGGATCACCCCTCCACTTT
TRBD1 | once | TRBJ1-2 | TRBV4-1 | CASSQLLDTGTGEDYGYTF | TGCGCCAGCAGCCAACTCCTCGACACCGGGACAGGGGAGGACTATGGCTACACCTTC
. | . | TRBJ1-3 | TRBV4-1 | CASSRGAGSGNTIYF | TGCGCCAGCAGCCGGGGTGCAGGGTCTGGAAACACCATATATTTT
. | . | TRBJ2-7 | TRBV4-3 | CASSQARTASYEQYF | TGCGCCAGCAGCCAAGCTAGGACTGCATCCTACGAGCAGTACTTC
. | . | TRBJ1-1 | TRBV4-1 | CASSQVRRIQGDTEAFF | TGCGCCAGCAGCCAAGTGAGAAGGATTCAGGGTGACACTGAAGCTTTCTTT
. | . | TRBJ1-3 | TRBV19 | CASSKTASSGNTIYF | TGTGCCAGTAGTAAGACAGCGAGCTCTGGAAACACCATATATTTT
TRBD2 | once | TRBJ2-2 | TRBV6-5 | CASSRGGSNTGELFF | TGTGCCAGCAGCCGGGGGGGGTCGAACACCGGGGAGCTGTTTTTT
TRBD2 | . | TRBJ2-2 | TRBV7-3 | CASSLTQGLAGVRTGELFF | TGTGCCAGCAGCTTAACGCAAGGACTAGCGGGGGTACGAACCGGGGAGCTGTTTTTT
TRBD1 | . | TRBJ2-7 | TRBV5-6 | CASSFRTGGRTYEQYF | TGTGCCAGCAGCTTCCGGACAGGGGGCAGGACCTACGAGCAGTACTTC
TRBD1 | . | TRBJ2-3 | TRBV19 | CASSSRTGPDTQYF | TGTGCCAGTAGTTCCCGGACAGGGCCCGATACGCAGTATTTT
TRBD2 | . | TRBJ2-3 | TRBV4-3 | CASSHELLAGGRGDTQYF | TGCGCCAGCAGCCACGAACTCCTAGCGGGGGGGCGGGGAGATACGCAGTATTTT
. | . | TRBJ1-4 | TRBV2 | CASSESQGLANEKLFF | TGTGCCAGCAGTGAATCCCAGGGGCTAGCTAATGAAAAACTGTTTTTT
TRBD2 | few | TRBJ2-3 | TRBV4-2 | CASSHQRGDGTDTQYF | TGTGCCAGCAGCCACCAGCGGGGGGACGGCACAGATACGCAGTATTTT
TRBD1 | . | TRBJ2-1 | TRBV13 | CASSPGQGNRNEQFF | TGTGCCAGCAGCCCCGGACAGGGGAATCGAAATGAGCAGTTCTTC
TRBD2 | . | TRBJ2-5 | TRBV6-5 | CASSYPTSGGVETQYF | TGTGCCAGCAGTTACCCGACTAGCGGGGGTGTAGAGACCCAGTACTTC
. | . | TRBJ1-2 | TRBV6-4 | CASSEGTGRDYGYTF | TGTGCCAGCAGTGAAGGGACGGGGAGGGACTATGGCTACACCTTC
TRBD1 | . | TRBJ1-5 | TRBV19 | CASSMPGQGRQPQHF | TGTGCCAGTAGTATGCCGGGACAGGGAAGGCAGCCCCAGCATTTT
TRBD2 | . | TRBJ2-3 | TRBV15 | CATSRGLAGGRTDTQYF | TGTGCCACCAGCAGAGGGCTAGCGGGGGGGCGCACAGATACGCAGTATTTT
TRBD1 | . | TRBJ1-2 | TRBV19 | CASSIRTGGYTF | TGTGCCAGTAGTATCCGGACAGGCGGCTACACCTTC
TRBD1 | . | TRBJ1-2 | TRBV5-4 | CASSLGGQGLSYGYTF | TGTGCCAGCAGCTTGGGGGGACAGGGGTTGAGTTATGGCTACACCTTC
. | . | TRBJ1-6 | TRBV15 | CATSRVGNNSPLHF | TGTGCCACCAGCAGAGTCGGGAATAATTCACCCCTCCACTTT
. | . | TRBJ2-7 | TRBV9 | CASRKGSVSAYEQYF | TGTGCCAGCAGAAAGGGGTCGGTTTCTGCCTACGAGCAGTACTTC
. | . | TRBJ1-3 | TRBV7-9 | CASSLGSYSGNTIYF | TGTGCCAGCAGCTTAGGGAGCTACTCTGGAAACACCATATATTTT
. | few | TRBJ1-2 | TRBV28 | CASMKLNYGYTF | TGTGCCAGCATGAAACTCAACTATGGCTACACCTTC